These 6 T cell receptor beta chains were sequenced from one sample in a study of blood T cell repertoires in COVID-19. The protocol was immunoSEQ multiplex PCR, while the TCRdb copy is restricted to in-frame clones and leaves out a portion. The repertoire consists of approximately 24,000 clones, with 86% occurring once and the leading ten covering 4% to 6%. Sequencing was performed on peripheral blood. The receptors originated from a man aged 50 to 59 with active COVID-19.

The genes are TRBV28 and TRBJ1-2; D is undetermined. Germline CDR1 MDHEN, CDR2 SYDVKM. The ends were cut back, 7 bases at V and 9 bases at J, with 21 bases in the middle. The CDR3 extends over 14 amino acids. CDR3 residues: CASTGRSGLHSYTF. The CDR3, as DNA: TGTGCCAGCACCGGAAGATCGGGTTTGCATAGCTACACCTTC.

The chain has TRBV6-2 or TRBV6-3 and TRBJ2-5; 10 bases align to TRBD2. The CDR3 loop spans 17 amino acids. The germline gives CDR1 MNHEY, CDR2 SVGEGT. V lost 6 bases to trimming and J lost 5 bases; unmatched junction nucleotides: 15. The chain's CDR3 is CASSPGSGRGRWETQYF. The CDR3, as DNA: TGTGCCAGCAGCCCTGGAAGCGGGAGGGGGCGGTGGGAGACCCAGTACTTC.

Only a few counts were recorded for this clone. This rearrangement joins TRBV6-4 to TRBJ2-1; possibly TRBD2 for D (6 bases). V shed 0 bases and J shed 0 bases, with 9 bases lying between them. Germline-derived CDR1 and CDR2 are MRHNA and SNTAGT. The CDR3 runs to 16 residues. CDR3 DNA sequence: TGTGCCAGCAGTGACTCCTCCGGGAGCTCCTACAATGAGCAGTTCTTC. Its translation: CASSDSSGSSYNEQFF.

This clone appeared a single time. The gene calls are TRBV29-1 and TRBJ1-1; D is perhaps TRBD1 (6 bases). The ends were cut back, 6 bases at V and 6 bases at J, with 17 bases in the middle. The CDR3 is made up of 13 amino acids. Germline V gene sequence: CDR1 SQVTM, CDR2 ANQGSEA. The CDR3 DNA follows: TGCAGCGTGGGGGCACCGGTGGGCGCTGAAGCTTTCTTT. Amino acid sequence: CSVGAPVGAEAFF.

The gene calls are TRBV24-1 and TRBJ1-1, with a weak D call TRBD1 (5 bases). CDR1 is KGHDR and CDR2 is SFDVKD in the germline V gene. This CDR3 spans 15 amino acids. V gave up 2 bases and J gave up 4 bases, with 13 bases separating them. CDR3 sequence (DNA): TGTGCCACCAGTGATTCGGCAGGGTCGGGCACTGAAGCTTTCTTT. Translated, it gives CATSDSAGSGTEAFF.

This chain uses TRBV2 with TRBJ2-2; a weak D match, TRBD1 (6 bases). The V end was cut by 3 bases, the J end by 5 bases, with 16 bases between. From germline, CDR1 is SNHLY and CDR2 FYNNEI. The CDR3 is made up of 16 amino acids. This chain's CDR3 is CASSDEVGARTGELFF. The DNA for the CDR3 is TGTGCCAGCAGTGATGAGGTGGGGGCGCGGACCGGGGAGCTGTTTTTT.